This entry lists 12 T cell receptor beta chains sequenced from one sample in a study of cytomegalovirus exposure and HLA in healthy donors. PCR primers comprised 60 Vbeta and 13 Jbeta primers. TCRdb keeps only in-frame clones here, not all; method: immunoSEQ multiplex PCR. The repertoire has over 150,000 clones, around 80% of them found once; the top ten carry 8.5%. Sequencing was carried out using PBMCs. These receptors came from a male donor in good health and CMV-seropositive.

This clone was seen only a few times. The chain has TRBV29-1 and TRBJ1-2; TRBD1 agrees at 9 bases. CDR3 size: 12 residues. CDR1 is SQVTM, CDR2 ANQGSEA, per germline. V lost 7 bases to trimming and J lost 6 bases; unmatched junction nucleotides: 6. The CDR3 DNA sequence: TGCAGCGGCGCCGGGACAGGGAATGGCTACACCTTC. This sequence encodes CSGAGTGNGYTF.

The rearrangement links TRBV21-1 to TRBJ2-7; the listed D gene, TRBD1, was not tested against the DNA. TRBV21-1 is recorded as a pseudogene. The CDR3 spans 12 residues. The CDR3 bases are TGTGCCATCCGCGGGGACAGAAGCGAGCAGTACTTC. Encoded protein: CAIRGDRSEQYF.

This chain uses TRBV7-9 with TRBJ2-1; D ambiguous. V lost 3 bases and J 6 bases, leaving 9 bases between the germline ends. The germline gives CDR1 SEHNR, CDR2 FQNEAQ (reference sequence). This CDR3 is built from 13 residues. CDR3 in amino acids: CASSFAAFNEQFF. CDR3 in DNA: TGTGCCAGCAGCTTCGCGGCGTTCAATGAGCAGTTCTTC.

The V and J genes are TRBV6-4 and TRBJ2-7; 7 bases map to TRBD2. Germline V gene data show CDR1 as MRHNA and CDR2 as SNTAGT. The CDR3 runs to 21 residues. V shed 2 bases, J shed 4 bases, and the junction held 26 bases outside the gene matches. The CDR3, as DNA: TGTGCCAGCAGTGACAAGGGAGTTGGGGCGGGAGAAAGGATTTTGGGTTACGAGCAGTACTTC. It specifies CASSDKGVGAGERILGYEQYF.

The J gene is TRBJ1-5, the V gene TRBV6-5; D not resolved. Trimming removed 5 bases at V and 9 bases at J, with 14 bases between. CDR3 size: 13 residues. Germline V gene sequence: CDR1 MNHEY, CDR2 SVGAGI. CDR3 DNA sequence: TGTGCCAGCAGTGGGTGGGCTGAGGGGCCCCAGCATTTT. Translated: CASSGWAEGPQHF.

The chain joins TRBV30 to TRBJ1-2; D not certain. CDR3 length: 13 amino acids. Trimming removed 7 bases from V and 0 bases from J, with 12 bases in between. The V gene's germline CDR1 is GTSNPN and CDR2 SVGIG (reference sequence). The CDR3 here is CASPGMSNYGYTF. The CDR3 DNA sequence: TGTGCCTCCCCCGGTATGTCTAACTATGGCTACACCTTC. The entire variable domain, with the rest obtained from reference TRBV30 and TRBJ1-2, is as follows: SQTIHQWPATLVQPVGSPLSLECTVEGTSNPNLYWYRQAAGRGLQLLFYSVGIGQISSEVPQNLSASRPQDRQFILSSKKLLLSDSGFYLCASPGMSNYGYTFGSGTRLTVV.

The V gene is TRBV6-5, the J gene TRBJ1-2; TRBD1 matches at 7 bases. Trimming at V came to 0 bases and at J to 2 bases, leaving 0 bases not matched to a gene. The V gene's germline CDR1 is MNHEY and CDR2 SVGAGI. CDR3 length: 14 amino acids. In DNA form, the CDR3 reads TGTGCCAGCAGTTACTCGACAGGGAACTATGGCTACACCTTC. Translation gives CASSYSTGNYGYTF.

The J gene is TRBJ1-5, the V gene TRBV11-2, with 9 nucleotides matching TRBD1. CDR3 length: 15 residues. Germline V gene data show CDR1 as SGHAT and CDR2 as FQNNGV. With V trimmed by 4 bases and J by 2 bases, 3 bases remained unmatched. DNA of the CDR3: TGTGCCAGCAGCTCGGACAGGGGAGGCAATCAGCCCCAGCATTTT. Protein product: CASSSDRGGNQPQHF.

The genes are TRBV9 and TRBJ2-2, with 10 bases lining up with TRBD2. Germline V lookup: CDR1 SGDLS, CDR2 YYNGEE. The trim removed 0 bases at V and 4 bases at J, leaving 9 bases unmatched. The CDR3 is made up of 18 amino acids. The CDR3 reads CASSVGIAGGRRTGELFF. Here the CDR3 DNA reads TGTGCCAGCAGCGTAGGGATAGCGGGAGGCCGTCGCACCGGGGAGCTGTTTTTT. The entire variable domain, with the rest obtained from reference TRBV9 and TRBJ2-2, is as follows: DSGVTQTPKHLITATGQRVTLRCSPRSGDLSVYWYQQSLDQGLQFLIQYYNGEERAKGNILERFSAQQFPDLHSELNLSSLELGDSALYFCASSVGIAGGRRTGELFFGEGSRLTVL.

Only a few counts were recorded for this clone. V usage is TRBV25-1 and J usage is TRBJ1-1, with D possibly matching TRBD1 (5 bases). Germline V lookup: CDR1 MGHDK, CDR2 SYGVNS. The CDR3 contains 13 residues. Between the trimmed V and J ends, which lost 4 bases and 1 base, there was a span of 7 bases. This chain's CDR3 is CASSAQGNTEAFF. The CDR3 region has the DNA TGTGCCAGCAGTGCGCAGGGGAACACTGAAGCTTTCTTT.

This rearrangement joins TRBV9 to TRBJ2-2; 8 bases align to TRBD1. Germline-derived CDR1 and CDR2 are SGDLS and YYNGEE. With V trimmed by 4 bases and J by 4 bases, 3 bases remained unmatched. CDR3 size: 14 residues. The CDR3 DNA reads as TGTGCCAGCAGCTCCCAGGGGGCCACCGGGGAGCTGTTTTTT. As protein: CASSSQGATGELFF.

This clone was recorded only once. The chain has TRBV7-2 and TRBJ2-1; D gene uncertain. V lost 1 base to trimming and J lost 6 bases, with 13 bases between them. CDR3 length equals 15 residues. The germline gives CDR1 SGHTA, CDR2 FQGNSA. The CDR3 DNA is TGTGCCAGCAGCTTAGACGTCTACCCTTCCAATGAGCAGTTCTTC. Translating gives CASSLDVYPSNEQFF. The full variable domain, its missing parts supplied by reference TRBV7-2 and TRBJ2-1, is GAGVSQSPSNKVTEKGKDVELRCDPISGHTALYWYRQSLGQGLEFLIYFQGNSAPDKSGLPSDRFSAERTGGSVSTLTIQRTQQEDSAVYLCASSLDVYPSNEQFFGPGTRLTVL.